This T cell receptor (beta chain) derives from a study of blood T cell repertoires in COVID-19. The data were produced by immunoSEQ multiplex PCR, yet TCRdb's version contains in-frame clones alone and is incomplete. Among about 340,000 clones listed, 80% to 90% were seen once. The CDR3 runs to 17 residues. The origin of this receptor is a woman between 35 and 50 years old with acute COVID-19. The sequenced material came from PBMCs or T cells enriched from blood (not recorded which). The genes are TRBV21-1 and TRBJ2-1; the tabulated D call, TRBD2, remains unverified against the DNA. TRBV21-1 has pseudogene status. This chain's CDR3 is CASRHWVGGPIYNEQFF. In nucleotides, the CDR3 is TGTGCCAGCAGACACTGGGTCGGGGGGCCTATATACAATGAGCAGTTCTTC.